The clone carrying this T cell receptor (beta chain) was found once. Mismatch with germline at one junction end may stem from a read error. Only in-frame clones appear in the TCRdb table, and some are missing; sequencing was by immunoSEQ multiplex PCR. This sample has around 76,000 clones; 80% to 95% occur once, and the top ten carry 0.41%. CDR1 is SGHTA and CDR2 is FQGNSA in the germline V gene. The CDR3 has 15 amino acids. The sample originates from a study of technical replicates of blood from a few donors. The sequencing input was T cells isolated from PBMCs. The chain has TRBV7-2 and TRBJ2-1; TRBD2 aligns across 7 bases. This TCR was recovered from a human donor in good health. CDR3 loop: CASSPRREIYYEQFF. The DNA for the CDR3 is TGTGCCAGCAGCCCCCGGCGGGAGATCTACTATGAGCAGTTCTTC.